This is a list of T cell receptor beta chains from one sample in a study of T cells in Graves' hyperthyroidism and ophthalmopathy. TCRdb processed the multiplex PCR reads anew with MiXCR; each CDR3 protein has one entry. The sample records some 620,000 distinct CDR3 sequences, 15% to 20% being singletons. Sequenced: blood. These receptors were taken from a woman in her twenties or thirties with Graves' hyperthyroidism. Each CDR3 is given with its conserved first and last residue. D genes are given only for firm matches. Where a row states a size, it is once, few, many or the class of an expanded clone; other rows omit it.

V	D	J	size	DNA	CDR3
TRBV6-6	TRBD2	TRBJ2-1	few	TGTGCCAGCAGTTACTTACCGGGACTAGCGGGACCAATCTACAATGAGCAGTTCTTC	CASSYLPGLAGPIYNEQFF
TRBV29-1	.	TRBJ2-1	.	TGCAGCGTTGGAAATGGGTACGAGCAGTTCTTC	CSVGNGYEQFF
TRBV11-2	TRBD2	TRBJ2-1	many	TGTGCCAGCAGCTCGTCCGGGGGACTAGCGGTAAGCTCCTACAATGAGCAGTTCTTC	CASSSSGGLAVSSYNEQFF
TRBV5-1	.	TRBJ1-3	.	TGCGCCAGCAGTCCAAGGGATGGGGCTGGAAACACCATATATTTT	CASSPRDGAGNTIYF
TRBV28	.	TRBJ1-2	many	TGTGCCAGCGACGGGCCCTCCGGCTACACCTTC	CASDGPSGYTF
TRBV20-1	TRBD2	TRBJ2-1	few	TGCAGTGCTAGACGCATCGGGACTAGCGGGGGGAACAATGAGCAGTTCTTC	CSARRIGTSGGNNEQFF
TRBV28	.	TRBJ1-6	few	TGTGCCAGCAGTTCGGGCGGCTTCGGAAATTCACCCCTCCACTTT	CASSSGGFGNSPLHF
TRBV18	TRBD1	TRBJ2-3	many	TGTGCCAGCTCACCCGGGACAGGGGGGAAAGATACGCAGTATTTT	CASSPGTGGKDTQYF
TRBV11-3	TRBD1	TRBJ1-1	few	TGTGCCAGCAGCCGACGGACAGGTCTGAACACTGAAGCTTTCTTT	CASSRRTGLNTEAFF
TRBV27	TRBD2	TRBJ2-1	many	TGTGCCAGCAGTGGGACTAGCGGGAGTGGTAATAATGAGCAGTTCTTC	CASSGTSGSGNNEQFF
TRBV18	.	TRBJ1-5	few	TGTGCCAGCTCACTTACGGGGGCCAGGCAGCCCCAGCATTTT	CASSLTGARQPQHF
TRBV19	.	TRBJ2-7	.	TGTGCCAGTAGTATGGGGGACGCAAACTACGAGCAGTACTTC	CASSMGDANYEQYF
TRBV28	.	TRBJ2-7	many	TGTGCCAGCAGTTTTCTGCGCCCCCGCGAGCAGTACTTC	CASSFLRPREQYF
TRBV4-3	.	TRBJ1-3	once	TGCGCCAGCAGCCAAGAGGCGGGATTTTCTGGAAACACCATATATTTT	CASSQEAGFSGNTIYF
TRBV28	TRBD2	TRBJ2-7	.	TGTGCCTCAGGGACTAACCTCTACGAGCAGTACTTC	CASGTNLYEQYF
TRBV7-2	.	TRBJ2-7	few	TGTGCCAGCAGCTCCCGGGACGGGGGCTCCTACGAGCAGTACTTC	CASSSRDGGSYEQYF
TRBV29-1	TRBD1	TRBJ2-7	few	TGCAGCGTTGAAACAGGGGACTACGAGCAGTACTTC	CSVETGDYEQYF
TRBV7-9	.	TRBJ2-5	.	TGTGCCAGCAGCGTAGATCCCGGAGAGACCCAGTACTTC	CASSVDPGETQYF
TRBV18	TRBD2	TRBJ2-1	.	TGTGCCAGCTCGGAGACTAGCGGGAGCTCCAATGAGCAGTTCTTC	CASSETSGSSNEQFF
TRBV24-1	TRBD2	TRBJ2-2	many	TGTGCCACCAGTGGTAGCGGGAGGGCCTTCACCGGGGAGCTGTTTTTT	CATSGSGRAFTGELFF
TRBV28	TRBD2	TRBJ2-7	many	TGTGCCAGCAGGCCGACCGGGACTAGCGGTTACGAGCAGTACTTC	CASRPTGTSGYEQYF
TRBV5-1	.	TRBJ2-7	many	TGCGCCAGCAGCTTTGGTGGGGAGACTTACGAGCAGTACTTC	CASSFGGETYEQYF
TRBV10-3	TRBD1	TRBJ1-5	many	TGTGCCATCAGTGAGGGGACAGGGGATCAGCCCCAGCATTTT	CAISEGTGDQPQHF
TRBV6-1	TRBD2	TRBJ2-1	many	TGTGCCAGCAGTTCTAGCGGGAGGCTTAATGAGCAGTTCTTC	CASSSSGRLNEQFF
TRBV24-1	.	TRBJ2-7	few	TGTGCCACCAGTGATCGGGACGGCCCAACCTACGAGCAGTACTTC	CATSDRDGPTYEQYF
TRBV6-2/TRBV6-3	TRBD1	TRBJ2-7	few	TGTGCCAGCACTCCGACAGGGGTTTTCTACGAGCAGTACTTC	CASTPTGVFYEQYF
TRBV28	.	TRBJ1-1	.	TGTGCCAGCAGCTACCTTAGGCGTAATGAAGCTTTCTTT	CASSYLRRNEAFF
TRBV18	.	TRBJ2-7	.	TGTGCCAGCTCACCAACTGATCCAGGGATGGGGTACGAGCAGTACTTC	CASSPTDPGMGYEQYF
TRBV6-1	.	TRBJ2-7	many	TGTGCCAGCAGGACTGGGACCGGGGGCAACTACGAGCAGTACTTC	CASRTGTGGNYEQYF
TRBV12-3/TRBV12-4	TRBD1	TRBJ2-7	many	TGTGCCAGCAGTTTAAGGTCTTTTGACAGGGTGGACTCCGAGCAGTACTTC	CASSLRSFDRVDSEQYF
TRBV11-1	.	TRBJ1-5	.	TGTGGTCCGGAACAGGACTATAAGGCCGATCAGCCCCAGCATTTT	CGPEQDYKADQPQHF
TRBV11-2	TRBD1	TRBJ2-5	many	TGTGCCAGCAGCTTCAGGGGGCGGGATCAAGAGACCCAGTACTTC	CASSFRGRDQETQYF
TRBV27	TRBD1	TRBJ2-7	many	TGTGCCAGCAGTTTTGGCCCGACAGGGGGTTACGAGCAGTACTTC	CASSFGPTGGYEQYF
TRBV7-2	TRBD1	TRBJ2-6	many	TGTGCCAGCAGCCTGGGACAGGGGGCGCGATCGGGGGCCAACGTCCTGACTTTC	CASSLGQGARSGANVLTF
TRBV6-5	.	TRBJ1-1	.	TGTGCCAGCAGTTACTCCGGGGACGCTGAAGCTTTCTTT	CASSYSGDAEAFF
TRBV7-4	TRBD1	TRBJ1-5	.	TGTGCCAGCAGCCCTACCAGGACAGGGGTGTTATCCCAGCATTTT	CASSPTRTGVLSQHF
TRBV2	.	TRBJ1-1	many	TGTGCCAGCAGGGCCGACAGTACGGTTGAAGCTTTCTTT	CASRADSTVEAFF
TRBV25-1	.	TRBJ1-3	.	TGTGCCAGCATTGAAACAGGCCGAAACACCATATATTTT	CASIETGRNTIYF
TRBV11-2	.	TRBJ2-7	.	TGTGCCAGCAGCTGGAACTCCTACGAGCAGTACTTC	CASSWNSYEQYF
TRBV11-2	TRBD2	TRBJ2-1	many	TGTGCCAGCAGCAGTCTAGCGGGAGGAGTAGGTGAGCAGTTCTTC	CASSSLAGGVGEQFF
TRBV28	.	TRBJ2-1	many	TGTGCCAGCTTCGGGGTTCCCTACAATGAGCAGTTCTTC	CASFGVPYNEQFF
TRBV6-1	.	TRBJ1-1	many	TGTGCCAGCAGTGGTTATCGTTGGCTAAACACTGAAGCTTTCTTT	CASSGYRWLNTEAFF
TRBV28	TRBD2	TRBJ2-2	.	TGTGCCAGCAGACTAGCGATAGCCGGGGAGCTGTTTTTT	CASRLAIAGELFF
TRBV12-3/TRBV12-4	.	TRBJ1-1	many	TGTGCCAGCAGTTTTGTCGTAACTGAAGCTTTCTTT	CASSFVVTEAFF
TRBV6-2/TRBV6-3	.	TRBJ1-2	.	TGTGCCAGCTGGACAGTGGTAATAGGCTACACCTTC	CASWTVVIGYTF
TRBV20-1	.	TRBJ2-7	.	TGCAGTGCCTCCGCGGGATTCTCCTACGAGCAGTACTTC	CSASAGFSYEQYF
TRBV7-2	.	TRBJ1-1	few	TGTGCCAGCAGCCGGGGGTACCCGAACACTGAAGCTTTCTTT	CASSRGYPNTEAFF
TRBV28	.	TRBJ2-1	.	TGTGCCAGCGGAAAGCAGTTCTTC	CASGKQFF
TRBV6-1	.	TRBJ2-7	.	TGTGCCAGCAAGAACGGCGGTAGCTCCTACGAGCAGTACTTC	CASKNGGSSYEQYF
TRBV6-1	.	TRBJ1-3	few	TGTGCCAGCAGTGCAGACATAAGCTCTGGAAACACCATATATTTT	CASSADISSGNTIYF
TRBV28	TRBD1	TRBJ1-5	many	TGTGCCAGCAGTTTGGTTCGGACAGGGGACCAGCCCCAGCATTTT	CASSLVRTGDQPQHF
TRBV24-1	TRBD1	TRBJ2-3	.	TGTGCCACCAGTGACCAGACAGGGCTAGAAGATACGCAGTATTTT	CATSDQTGLEDTQYF
TRBV6-1	.	TRBJ1-5	.	TGTGCCAGCAGACCGGTGGAACAACTCAATCAGCCCCAGCATTTT	CASRPVEQLNQPQHF
TRBV20-1	.	TRBJ2-7	once	TGCAGTGCTAGAGGACCCTACTCCTACGAGCAGTACTTC	CSARGPYSYEQYF